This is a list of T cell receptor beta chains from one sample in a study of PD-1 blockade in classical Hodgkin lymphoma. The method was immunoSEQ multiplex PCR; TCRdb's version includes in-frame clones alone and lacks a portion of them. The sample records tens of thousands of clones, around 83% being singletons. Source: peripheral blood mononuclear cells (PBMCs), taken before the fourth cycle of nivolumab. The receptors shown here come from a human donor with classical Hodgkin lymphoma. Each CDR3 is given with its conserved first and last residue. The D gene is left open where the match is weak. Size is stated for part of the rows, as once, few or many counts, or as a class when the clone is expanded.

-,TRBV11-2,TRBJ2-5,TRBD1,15,CASSAATGDQETQYF,TGTGCCAGCAGCGCCGCGACAGGGGACCAAGAGACCCAGTACTTC
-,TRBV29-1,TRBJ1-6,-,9,CSPKKALHF,TGCAGCCCCAAGAAGGCCCTCCACTTT
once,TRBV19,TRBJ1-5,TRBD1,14,CASGTGAVNQPQHF,TGTGCCAGCGGAACAGGGGCGGTCAATCAGCCCCAGCATTTT
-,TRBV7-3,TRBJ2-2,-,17,CASSLTGPSLNTGELFF,TGTGCCAGCAGCTTAACAGGACCTTCCCTGAACACCGGGGAGCTGTTTTTT
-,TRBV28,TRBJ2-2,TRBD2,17,CASSLWRLAGGPGELFF,TGTGCCAGCAGTTTATGGCGTCTAGCGGGAGGGCCCGGGGAGCTGTTTTTT
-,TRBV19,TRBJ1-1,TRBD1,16,CASSIPVTGKGTEAFF,TGTGCCAGTAGTATTCCAGTGACAGGGAAAGGCACTGAAGCTTTCTTT
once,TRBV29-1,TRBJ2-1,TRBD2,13,CSVAGLALYEQFF,TGCAGCGTTGCGGGACTAGCCCTTTATGAGCAGTTCTTC
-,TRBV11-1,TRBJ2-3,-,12,CASSPGPDTQYF,TGTGCCAGCAGCCCTGGGCCAGATACGCAGTATTTT
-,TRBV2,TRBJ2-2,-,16,CASSLGGTPMTGELFF,TGTGCCAGCAGCCTAGGGGGGACACCTATGACCGGGGAGCTGTTTTTT
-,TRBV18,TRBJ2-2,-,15,CASSPGGANTGELFF,TGTGCCAGCTCACCAGGGGGCGCGAACACCGGGGAGCTGTTTTTT
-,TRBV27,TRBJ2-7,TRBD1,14,CASRRPGQTYEQYF,TGTGCCAGCCGACGACCGGGACAGACCTACGAGCAGTACTTC
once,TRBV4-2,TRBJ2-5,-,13,CASSQGLEETQYF,TGTGCCAGCAGCCAGGGGTTGGAGGAGACCCAGTACTTC
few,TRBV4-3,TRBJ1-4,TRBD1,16,CASSQARGTGVEKLFF,TGCGCCAGCAGCCAAGCACGGGGGACAGGGGTTGAAAAACTGTTTTTT
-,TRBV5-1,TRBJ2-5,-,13,CASRNTGSETQYF,TGCGCCAGCAGGAATACTGGATCGGAGACCCAGTACTTC
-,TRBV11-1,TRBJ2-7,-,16,CASRQALDRGGTEQYF,TGTGCCAGCAGACAAGCTTTAGACAGGGGAGGGACCGAGCAGTACTTC
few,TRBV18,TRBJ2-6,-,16,CASSPSITSGANVLTF,TGTGCCAGCTCACCATCTATCACCTCTGGGGCCAACGTCCTGACTTTC
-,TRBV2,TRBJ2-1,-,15,CASSAGAAGYNEQFF,TGTGCCAGCAGTGCCGGGGCAGCGGGTTACAATGAGCAGTTCTTC
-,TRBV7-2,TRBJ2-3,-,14,CASSLTVSTDTQYF,TGTGCCAGCAGCTTAACTGTTAGCACAGATACGCAGTATTTT
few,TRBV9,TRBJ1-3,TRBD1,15,CASSVGQTSGNTIYF,TGTGCCAGCAGCGTGGGACAGACCTCTGGAAACACCATATATTTT
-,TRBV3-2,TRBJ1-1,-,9,CASSQEAFF,TGTGCCAGCAGCCAAGAAGCTTTCTTT
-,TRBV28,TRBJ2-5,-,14,CASSLQSYQETQYF,TGTGCCAGCAGTTTGCAGTCGTACCAAGAGACCCAGTACTTC
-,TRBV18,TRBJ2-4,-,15,CASSPPTVVPHIQYF,TGTGCCAGCTCACCTCCGACAGTTGTGCCGCACATTCAGTACTTC
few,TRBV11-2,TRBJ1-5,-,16,CASSLDRGGLGQPQHF,TGTGCCAGCAGCTTAGATCGAGGGGGATTGGGTCAGCCCCAGCATTTT
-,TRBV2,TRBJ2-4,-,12,CASRAGENIQYF,TGTGCCAGCAGGGCTGGGGAAAACATTCAGTACTTC
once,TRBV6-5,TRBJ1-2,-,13,CASSWYRDYGYTF,TGTGCCAGCAGTTGGTACAGGGACTATGGCTACACCTTC
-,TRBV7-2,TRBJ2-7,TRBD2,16,CASSPVLAGGAYEQYF,TGTGCCAGCAGCCCCGTCTTAGCGGGAGGCGCCTACGAGCAGTACTTC
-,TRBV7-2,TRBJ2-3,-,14,CASSFLTSTDTQYF,TGTGCCAGCAGCTTCTTGACTAGCACAGATACGCAGTATTTT
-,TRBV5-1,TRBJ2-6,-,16,CASSLTPTSGANVLTF,TGCGCCAGCAGCTTGACACCAACCTCTGGGGCCAACGTCCTGACTTTC
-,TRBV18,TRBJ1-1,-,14,CASSPPTENTEAFF,TGTGCCAGCTCACCACCGACAGAGAACACTGAAGCTTTCTTT
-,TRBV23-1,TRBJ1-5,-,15,CASSQGQPNNQPQHF,TGCGCCAGCAGTCAAGGACAGCCTAACAATCAGCCCCAGCATTTT
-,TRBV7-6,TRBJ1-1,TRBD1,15,CASSSSPTGPTEAFF,TGTGCCAGCAGCTCAAGTCCGACAGGGCCCACTGAAGCTTTCTTT
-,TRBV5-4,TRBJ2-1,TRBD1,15,CASSTGQGNYNEQFF,TGTGCCAGCAGCACGGGACAGGGGAACTACAATGAGCAGTTCTTC
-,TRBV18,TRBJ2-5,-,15,CASSPRAERGETQYF,TGTGCCAGCTCACCACGGGCGGAGAGGGGCGAGACCCAGTACTTC
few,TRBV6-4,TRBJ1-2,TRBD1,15,CASSDTGQALYGYTF,TGTGCCAGCAGTGACACTGGACAGGCATTGTATGGCTACACCTTC
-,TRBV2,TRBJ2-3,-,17,CASSEVGTVVGPGTQYF,TGTGCCAGCAGTGAAGTAGGGACTGTGGTGGGCCCAGGTACGCAGTATTTT
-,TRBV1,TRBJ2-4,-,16,CTSSQGDTRAKNIQYF,TGCACCAGCAGCCAAGGAGACACCCGGGCCAAAAACATTCAGTACTTC
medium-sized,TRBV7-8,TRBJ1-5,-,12,CASSSLNQPQHF,TGTGCCAGCAGCTCCCTCAATCAGCCCCAGCATTTT
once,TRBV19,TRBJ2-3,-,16,CASSIGTATSTDTQYF,TGTGCCAGTAGTATAGGGACGGCCACTAGCACAGATACGCAGTATTTT
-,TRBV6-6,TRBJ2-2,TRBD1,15,CASSPGTVNTGELFF,TGTGCCAGCAGCCCCGGGACAGTGAACACCGGGGAGCTGTTTTTT
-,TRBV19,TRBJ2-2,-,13,CASSIGGPGELFF,TGTGCCAGTAGTATAGGGGGCCCCGGGGAGCTGTTTTTT
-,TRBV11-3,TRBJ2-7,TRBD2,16,CASSLGSAGVPYEQYF,TGTGCCAGCAGCTTAGGGTCAGCGGGAGTCCCCTACGAGCAGTACTTC
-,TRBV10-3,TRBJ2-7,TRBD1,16,CAISESTGTGGGEQYF,TGTGCCATCAGTGAGTCGACCGGGACAGGGGGGGGCGAGCAGTACTTC
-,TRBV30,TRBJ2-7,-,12,CAWSRATYEQYF,TGTGCCTGGAGCAGGGCAACCTACGAGCAGTACTTC